Listed here are 15 T cell receptor beta chains from one sample, sequenced in a study of cytomegalovirus exposure and HLA in healthy donors. Primers for the PCR totalled 60 Vbeta and 13 Jbeta. Measured with immunoSEQ multiplex PCR; TCRdb has only the in-frame clones, and not every one. The table lists tens of thousands of clones, roughly four fifths of them singletons, with approximately 0.6% in the top ten. Material for sequencing was PBMCs. The receptors here all came from a young man in good health and CMV-seronegative.

This clone was found a few times. The chain links TRBV6-1 to TRBJ1-1; D remains unclear. Germline CDR1 is MNHNS and CDR2 is SASEGT. V was clipped by 6 bases and J by 4 bases, with 15 bases between them. The CDR3 is made up of 14 amino acids. CDR3 nucleotides: TGTGCCAGCAGACGACCGCTCCCGGGCACTGAAGCTTTCTTT. Amino acids: CASRRPLPGTEAFF.

CDR3 in DNA: TGTGCCAGCAGCCTTCCTGGAACAGGACAGGGGACTGAAGCTTTCTTT. This sequence encodes CASSLPGTGQGTEAFF. The chain is built from TRBV5-6 and TRBJ1-1; 9 nucleotides line up with TRBD1. CDR1 SGHDT and CDR2 YYEEEE come from the germline V gene. The CDR3 contains 16 residues. The junction had 12 bases not matched to a gene; V was cut back by 4 bases and J by 5 bases. Full variable domain (outside the CDR3, taken from reference TRBV5-6 and TRBJ1-1): DAGVTQSPTHLIKTRGQQVTLRCSPKSGHDTVSWYQQALGQGPQFIFQYYEEEERQRGNFPDRFSGHQFPNYSSELNVNALLLGDSALYLCASSLPGTGQGTEAFFGQGTRLTVV.

V gene TRBV7-3 combines with J gene TRBJ2-3; 11 nucleotides agree with TRBD2. With V trimmed by 5 bases and J by 4 bases, 20 bases remained unmatched. CDR3 length: 20 amino acids. Germline values: CDR1 SGHTA, CDR2 FQGTGA. The CDR3 DNA sequence: TGTGCCAGCAGCCAACGACTAAGTAGCGGGGGGGCCCTTTCCCCAGATACGCAGTATTTT. Translation gives CASSQRLSSGGALSPDTQYF.

This clone was detected only once. The V call is TRBV5-1, the J call TRBJ1-2; TRBD1 aligns across 7 bases. The V gene end was trimmed by 4 bases and the J gene end by 5 bases; junction bases not matched to a gene: 11. CDR3 length: 15 amino acids. From germline, CDR1 is SGHRS and CDR2 YFSETQ. CDR3 in DNA: TGCGCCAGCAGCACGGGAGACAGGGCGCTTTATGGCTACACCTTC. Its protein is CASSTGDRALYGYTF.

The count of this clone is one. The J gene is TRBJ1-2, the V gene TRBV27; 8 bases are shared with TRBD1. The CDR3 has 14 amino acids. The V segment lost 5 bases and the J segment 8 bases; nucleotides outside the gene matches: 10. Germline V gene data show CDR1 as MNHEY and CDR2 as SMNVEV (reference sequence). CDR3 in DNA: TGTGCCAGCAGTATTTCGACAGGGGAAGACGGCTACACCTTC. Protein: CASSISTGEDGYTF.

This clone was seen a few times. The V call is TRBV10-3, the J call TRBJ1-1, with TRBD1 matching 11 bases. The CDR3 is 15 residues long. V was clipped by 6 bases and J by 4 bases; unmatched bases: 7. Germline V gene lookup returns CDR1 ENHRY and CDR2 SYGVKD. CDR3: CAIRSGQGVTTEAFF. The CDR3 DNA is TGTGCCATCAGATCGGGACAGGGGGTTACCACTGAAGCTTTCTTT.

This chain uses TRBV12-5 with TRBJ2-7; 8 nucleotides line up with TRBD1. Losses at the gene ends were 1 base for V and 4 bases for J; bases not matched to a gene: 3. Germline CDR1 is LGHNT and CDR2 is FRNRAP. CDR3 length: 14 amino acids. This CDR3 is CASGLGQGMYEQYV. The CDR3, as DNA: TGTGCTAGTGGTTTGGGACAGGGGATGTACGAGCAGTACGTC.

This sequence joins TRBV18 and TRBJ2-2; the match to TRBD1 covers 8 bases. V lost 2 bases to trimming and J lost 0 bases; unmatched junction nucleotides: 5. The CDR3 is made up of 17 amino acids. Germline lookup yields CDR1 KGHSH and CDR2 LQKENI. CDR3 bases: TGTGCCAGCTCACCAACCGCACAGGGGGCGAACACCGGGGAGCTGTTTTTT. This encodes CASSPTAQGANTGELFF.

This clone was recorded a few times. The chain recombines TRBV5-1 with TRBJ2-4; a possible D gene is TRBD2 (5 bases). This CDR3 region has 15 residues. The V and J ends lost 0 bases and 9 bases respectively, with 16 bases between them. The germline V gene has CDR1 SGHRS and CDR2 YFSETQ. The CDR3: CASSLEGRDTGIQYF. Written as DNA, the CDR3 is TGCGCCAGCAGCTTGGAGGGCCGGGATACGGGCATTCAGTACTTC.

The rearrangement joins TRBV19 to TRBJ1-1; TRBD1 might be the D (6 bases). The germline V gene has CDR1 LNHDA and CDR2 SQIVND (reference sequence). CDR3 length: 20 residues. Trimming removed 5 bases from V and 1 base from J, with 29 bases in between. CDR3 sequence reads: CASSSKGGAVNILGNTEAFF. CDR3 DNA: TGTGCCAGTAGTTCAAAAGGGGGGGCAGTTAATATCCTTGGGAACACTGAAGCTTTCTTT.

This clone occurred once. The genes are TRBV10-3 and TRBJ1-2, with 12 bases aligning to TRBD1. The CDR3 has 16 amino acids. After removal of 10 bases from V and 5 bases from J, the junction contained 14 bases not matched to a gene. The germline V gene encodes CDR1 ENHRY and CDR2 SYGVKD. This CDR3 reads CATRPGQGAIPYGYTF. The CDR3 DNA sequence: TGTGCCACAAGGCCGGGACAGGGGGCGATCCCATATGGCTACACCTTC.

This chain links TRBV5-6 with TRBJ1-1; 7 bases agree with TRBD1. Germline lookup yields CDR1 SGHDT and CDR2 YYEEEE. The CDR3 runs 15 residues. Trimming at V came to 2 bases and at J to 5 bases, leaving 9 bases not matched to a gene. The DNA of the CDR3 is TGTGCCAGCAGCTTACTAGGGACAGAGAATACTGAAGCTTTCTTT. This sequence encodes CASSLLGTENTEAFF.

The chain links TRBV9 to TRBJ2-5; 7 nucleotides match TRBD1. This CDR3 region has 15 residues. Per the germline V gene, CDR1 is SGDLS and CDR2 is YYNGEE. Losses at the gene ends were 2 bases for V and 4 bases for J; bases not matched to a gene: 8. CDR3 protein: CASSVETGVRETQYF. The CDR3 coding sequence is TGTGCCAGCAGCGTCGAAACAGGGGTGCGAGAGACCCAGTACTTC.

The J gene is TRBJ2-7, the V gene TRBV2, with 11 bases identical to TRBD2. Germline CDR1 and CDR2: SNHLY and FYNNEI. This CDR3 has 14 residues. Trimming removed 8 bases from V and 7 bases from J; junction bases left unmatched: 10. This chain's CDR3 is CASETGTSGNEQYV. The CDR3 bases are TGTGCCAGCGAAACCGGGACTAGCGGCAATGAGCAGTACGTC.

This chain joins TRBV5-1 and TRBJ1-1; D uncertain. The CDR3 extends over 13 amino acids. V was clipped by 0 bases and J by 1 base, with 4 bases between them. Germline lookup yields CDR1 SGHRS and CDR2 YFSETQ. CDR3 sequence (DNA): TGCGCCAGCAGCTTGGAGCGGAACACTGAAGCTTTCTTT. Translation gives CASSLERNTEAFF.